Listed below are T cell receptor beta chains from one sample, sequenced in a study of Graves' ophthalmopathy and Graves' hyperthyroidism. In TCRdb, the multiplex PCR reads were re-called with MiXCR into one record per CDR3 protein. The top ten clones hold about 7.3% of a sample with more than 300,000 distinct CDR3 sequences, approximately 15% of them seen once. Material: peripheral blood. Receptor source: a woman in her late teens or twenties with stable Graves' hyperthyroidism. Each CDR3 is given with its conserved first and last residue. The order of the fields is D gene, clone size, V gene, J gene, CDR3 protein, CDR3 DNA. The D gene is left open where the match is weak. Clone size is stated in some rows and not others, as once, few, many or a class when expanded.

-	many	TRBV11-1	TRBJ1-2	CASSFVGGARPYGYTF	TGTGCCAGCAGCTTTGTGGGGGGCGCGCGTCCTTATGGCTACACCTTC
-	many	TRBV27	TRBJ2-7	CASSFMPGAASYEQYF	TGTGCCAGCAGTTTTATGCCGGGGGCCGCCTCCTACGAGCAGTACTTC
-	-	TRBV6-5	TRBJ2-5	CASSWQGQETQYF	TGTGCCAGCAGTTGGCAGGGCCAAGAGACCCAGTACTTC
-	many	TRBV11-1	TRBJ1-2	CASSLNGPNYGYTF	TGTGCCAGCAGCTTAAATGGGCCCAACTATGGCTACACCTTC
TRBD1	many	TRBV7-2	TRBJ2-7	CASSARLTGYAYEQYF	TGTGCCAGCAGCGCTAGGTTGACAGGGTATGCCTACGAGCAGTACTTC
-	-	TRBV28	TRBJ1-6	CASSLLTAYHSPLHF	TGTGCCAGCAGTTTATTAACGGCTTATCATTCACCCCTCCACTTT
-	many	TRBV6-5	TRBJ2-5	CASSPHGRSDPGETQYF	TGTGCCAGCAGCCCCCATGGAAGGTCGGACCCGGGGGAGACCCAGTACTTC
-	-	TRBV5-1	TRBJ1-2	CASSLGRAQGYTF	TGCGCCAGCAGCTTGGGGCGGGCTCAAGGCTACACCTTC
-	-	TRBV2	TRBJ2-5	CASWGEGETQYF	TGTGCCAGCTGGGGGGAAGGAGAGACCCAGTACTTC
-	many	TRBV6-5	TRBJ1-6	CASSYSNSPLHF	TGTGCCAGCAGTTACTCGAATTCACCCCTCCACTTT
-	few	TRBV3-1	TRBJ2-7	CASSTLTSISYEQYF	TGTGCCAGCTCCACACTAACGAGTATCTCCTACGAGCAGTACTTC
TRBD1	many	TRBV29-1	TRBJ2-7	CSVPGQSAYEQYF	TGCAGCGTCCCGGGACAGTCGGCCTACGAGCAGTACTTC
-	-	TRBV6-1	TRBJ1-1	CASSPAGGCNSEAFF	TGTGCCAGCAGTCCCGCCGGGGGGTGTAACTCTGAAGCTTTCTTT
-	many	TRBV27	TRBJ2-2	CASSLFAGELFF	TGTGCCAGCAGTTTATTCGCCGGGGAGCTGTTTTTT
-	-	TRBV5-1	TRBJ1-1	CASSLVVGRAEAFF	TGCGCCAGCAGCTTGGTGGTTGGTCGGGCTGAAGCTTTCTTT
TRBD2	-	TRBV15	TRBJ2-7	CATSRRSGLASYEQYF	TGTGCCACCAGCAGAAGGTCAGGACTAGCGTCCTACGAGCAGTACTTC
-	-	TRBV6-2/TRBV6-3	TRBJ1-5	CASSYPPGVRTFSNQPQHF	TGTGCCAGCAGTTATCCCCCTGGGGTCCGAACTTTTAGCAATCAGCCCCAGCATTTT
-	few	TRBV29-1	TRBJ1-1	CSVVVWGHEAFF	TGCAGCGTTGTTGTATGGGGACACGAAGCTTTCTTT
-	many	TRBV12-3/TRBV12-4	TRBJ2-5	CASSDMGLAETQYF	TGTGCCAGCAGTGATATGGGTCTGGCAGAGACCCAGTACTTC
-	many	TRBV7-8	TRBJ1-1	CASSLGARDEAFF	TGTGCCAGCAGCTTAGGCGCCAGGGATGAAGCTTTCTTT
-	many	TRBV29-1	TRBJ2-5	CSVGRNQETQYF	TGCAGCGTTGGGAGGAACCAAGAGACCCAGTACTTC
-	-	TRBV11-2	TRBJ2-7	CASRLRVGSVRSYEQYF	TGTGCCAGCAGATTACGGGTAGGGAGTGTAAGGTCCTACGAGCAGTACTTC
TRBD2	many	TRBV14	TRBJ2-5	CASSQGLEETQYF	TGTGCCAGCAGCCAGGGACTAGAAGAGACCCAGTACTTC
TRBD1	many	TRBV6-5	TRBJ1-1	CASSYLRGDRENTEAFF	TGTGCCAGCAGTTACCTCCGCGGGGACAGGGAGAACACTGAAGCTTTCTTT
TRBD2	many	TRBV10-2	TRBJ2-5	CASRPGLAGETQYF	TGCGCCAGCAGGCCGGGACTAGCGGGAGAGACCCAGTACTTC
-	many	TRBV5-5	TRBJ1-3	CASSLAASRNTIYF	TGTGCCAGCAGCTTGGCAGCGAGCAGAAACACCATATATTTT
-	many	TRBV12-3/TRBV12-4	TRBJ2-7	CASSPGPSPYEQYF	TGTGCCAGCAGCCCCGGGCCATCCCCCTACGAGCAGTACTTC
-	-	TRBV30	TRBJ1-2	CAWSGGVPYGYTF	TGTGCCTGGAGTGGCGGGGTACCCTATGGCTACACCTTC
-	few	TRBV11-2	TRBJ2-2	CASSLWAQATGELFF	TGTGCCAGCAGCTTATGGGCCCAGGCGACCGGGGAGCTGTTTTTT
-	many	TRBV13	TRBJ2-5	CASSFRSPSPGPPQETQYF	TGTGCCAGCAGCTTCAGGTCCCCTTCCCCGGGGCCTCCTCAAGAGACCCAGTACTTC
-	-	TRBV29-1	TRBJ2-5	CSVEGGAGGETQYF	TGCAGCGTGGAGGGCGGTGCTGGGGGAGAGACCCAGTACTTC
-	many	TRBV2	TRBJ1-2	CASSEIVFGGTRYGYTF	TGTGCCAGCAGTGAAATCGTATTTGGAGGTACACGCTATGGCTACACCTTC
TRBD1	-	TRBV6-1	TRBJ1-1	CASSLRDRGTTEAFF	TGTGCCAGCAGTCTCCGGGACAGGGGGACCACTGAAGCTTTCTTT
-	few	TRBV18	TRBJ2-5	CASSPKGRETQYF	TGTGCCAGCTCACCAAAGGGGCGAGAGACCCAGTACTTC
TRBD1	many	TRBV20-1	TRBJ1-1	CSARGTGGAFF	TGCAGTGCTAGAGGGACAGGGGGAGCTTTCTTT
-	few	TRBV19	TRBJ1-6	CASNPGLSLGNSPLHF	TGTGCCAGTAATCCGGGACTCAGCCTGGGCAATTCACCCCTCCACTTT
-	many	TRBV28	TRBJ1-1	CASSSSGPTFGTEAFF	TGTGCCAGCAGTTCATCGGGGCCCACCTTTGGGACTGAAGCTTTCTTT
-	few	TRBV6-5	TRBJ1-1	CASSFGFYTEAFF	TGTGCCAGCAGTTTCGGGTTTTACACTGAAGCTTTCTTT
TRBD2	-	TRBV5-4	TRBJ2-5	CASSLRPSGGAGETQYF	TGTGCCAGCAGCTTGAGGCCTAGCGGGGGGGCCGGGGAGACCCAGTACTTC
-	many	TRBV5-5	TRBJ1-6	CASSLGQGYNSPLHF	TGTGCCAGCAGCTTGGGGCAGGGCTATAATTCACCCCTCCACTTT
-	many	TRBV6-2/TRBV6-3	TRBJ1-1	CASTPHPDGSDSFF	TGTGCCAGCACCCCTCACCCCGACGGCTCCGATTCTTTCTTT
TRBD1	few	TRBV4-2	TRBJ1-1	CASSQASGTDTEAFF	TGTGCCAGCAGCCAAGCTTCCGGGACAGACACTGAAGCTTTCTTT
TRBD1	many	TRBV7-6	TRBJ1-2	CASSSRTGKADGYTF	TGTGCCAGCAGCTCCCGGACAGGGAAGGCCGATGGCTACACCTTC
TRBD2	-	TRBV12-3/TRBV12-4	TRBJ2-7	CASSPPGNREGEQYF	TGTGCCAGCAGCCCCCCCGGCAATCGGGAGGGCGAGCAGTACTTC
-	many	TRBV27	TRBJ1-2	CASSPTSTEKFNYGYTF	TGTGCCAGCAGCCCCACCTCGACAGAGAAGTTTAACTATGGCTACACCTTC
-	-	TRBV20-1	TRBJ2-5	CSGGRGLSFKETQYF	TGCAGCGGGGGACGGGGCTTATCTTTTAAAGAGACCCAGTACTTC
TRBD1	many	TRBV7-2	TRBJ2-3	CASSLAAGGAADTQYF	TGTGCCAGCAGCTTAGCCGCAGGGGGCGCGGCAGATACGCAGTATTTT
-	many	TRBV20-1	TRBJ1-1	CSARYPNTEAFF	TGCAGTGCTAGATACCCGAACACTGAAGCTTTCTTT
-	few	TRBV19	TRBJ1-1	CASCEGLGEAFF	TGTGCCAGTTGCGAGGGGCTAGGTGAAGCTTTCTTT
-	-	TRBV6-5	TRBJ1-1	CASSYQGRYTEAFF	TGTGCCAGCAGTTATCAGGGGCGTTACACTGAAGCTTTCTTT
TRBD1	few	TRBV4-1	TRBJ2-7	CASSQDQRGDRGAEQYF	TGCGCCAGCAGCCAAGATCAACGAGGGGACAGGGGGGCCGAGCAGTACTTC
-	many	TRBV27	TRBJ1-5	CASSLSSVGNQPQHF	TGTGCCAGCAGTTTATCCTCCGTGGGCAATCAGCCCCAGCATTTT
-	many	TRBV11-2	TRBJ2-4	CASSHPRLLAKNIQYF	TGTGCCAGCAGCCATCCAAGACTACTAGCCAAAAACATTCAGTACTTC
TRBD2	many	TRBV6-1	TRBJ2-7	CASSGASGSYEQYF	TGTGCCAGCAGTGGAGCTAGCGGGAGCTACGAGCAGTACTTC
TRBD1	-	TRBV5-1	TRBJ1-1	CASSLTTGLNTEAFF	TGCGCCAGCAGCTTGACGACAGGGTTGAACACTGAAGCTTTCTTT
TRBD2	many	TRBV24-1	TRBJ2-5	CATSDYGAGRETQYF	TGTGCCACCAGTGACTATGGAGCGGGGCGAGAGACCCAGTACTTC